Each of the 30 T cell receptor beta chains below was sequenced from the same sample in a study of blood T cell repertoires in COVID-19. The data were produced by immunoSEQ multiplex PCR, yet TCRdb's version contains in-frame clones alone and is incomplete. The profile covers about 250,000 clones, with approximately 86% appearing a single time and roughly 1.6% taken by the ten largest. The source material was peripheral blood. These receptors all come from a woman aged 60-70 years who had recovered from COVID-19.

The chain couples TRBV28 to TRBJ2-7, with 10 bases matching TRBD1. The CDR3 is made up of 17 amino acids. V was clipped by 0 bases and J by 5 bases; unmatched bases: 10. Germline V gives CDR1 MDHEN, CDR2 SYDVKM. The CDR3 is CASSLWAGGQGRNEQYF. As DNA, the CDR3 is TGTGCCAGCAGTTTATGGGCCGGGGGACAGGGGCGGAACGAGCAGTACTTC.

The V and J genes are TRBV5-4 and TRBJ2-3; 7 bases agree with TRBD1. Germline loops: CDR1 SGHNT, CDR2 YYREEE (reference sequence). With 4 bases clipped from V and 0 bases from J, the junction kept 11 bases outside the gene matches. The CDR3 spans 17 residues. CDR3: CASSPGTDYPSTDTQYF. CDR3 bases: TGTGCCAGCAGCCCCGGGACAGATTACCCTAGCACAGATACGCAGTATTTT.

This clone appeared a single time. The V and J genes are TRBV21-1 and TRBJ2-5; the table calls TRBD1, which could not be checked here. TRBV21-1 is listed as a pseudogene. This CDR3 contains 14 residues. As DNA, the CDR3 is TGTGCCAGCAGCAAAGGACAGGGGCTGGAGACCCAGTACTTC. This encodes CASSKGQGLETQYF.

The V gene is TRBV19, the J gene TRBJ1-5; TRBD1 might be the D (5 bases). Per the germline V gene, CDR1 is LNHDA and CDR2 is SQIVND (reference sequence). The CDR3 runs 17 residues. The V gene lost 5 bases and the J gene lost 0 bases, with 17 bases spanning the gap. The CDR3 DNA sequence: TGTGCCAGTAGTCGGGCACGACAGACGCATAGCAATCAGCCCCAGCATTTT. Translated: CASSRARQTHSNQPQHF.

The J gene is TRBJ1-6, the V gene TRBV5-1; weak D call: TRBD1 (6 bases). V lost 0 bases and J lost 10, with 23 bases in between. The CDR3 contains 18 residues. Germline V lookup: CDR1 SGHRS, CDR2 YFSETQ. The CDR3 DNA reads as TGCGCCAGCAGCTTGGAACCAGGAGGACAGCCCCTTGGGTCACCCCTCCACTTT. The encoded protein is CASSLEPGGQPLGSPLHF.

This clone has just one count. The chain is built from TRBV27 and TRBJ1-5, with D maybe TRBD1 (6 bases). V lost 5 bases, J lost 2 bases, and 16 bases lay in between. This CDR3 is 16 amino acids long. CDR1 is MNHEY and CDR2 is SMNVEV in the germline V gene (reference sequence). CDR3 nucleotide sequence: TGTGCCAGCAGTCCCAACAGGGTAATGGGCAATCAGCCCCAGCATTTT. Encoded protein: CASSPNRVMGNQPQHF.

The J gene is TRBJ2-3, the V gene TRBV6-5; D is undetermined. CDR1 is MNHEY, CDR2 SVGAGI, per germline. This CDR3 spans 13 amino acids. V was clipped by 6 bases and J by 2 bases, with 9 bases between them. The CDR3 loop is CASSQRDTDTQYF. CDR3 nucleotide sequence: TGTGCCAGCAGCCAGCGTGACACAGATACGCAGTATTTT.

This chain connects TRBV7-9 to TRBJ2-2; the D is unclear. The CDR3 length is 14 residues. Trimming stripped 2 bases from V and 7 bases from J, with 11 bases between. Looked up from germline, CDR1 is SEHNR and CDR2 is FQNEAQ (reference sequence). The CDR3 spells CASSLWSTDGELFF. The CDR3, as DNA: TGTGCCAGCAGCTTATGGAGTACCGACGGGGAGCTGTTTTTT.

The rearrangement joins TRBV6-2 or TRBV6-3 to TRBJ2-3; D unclear. Germline CDR1 and CDR2: MNHEY and SVGEGT. V shed 6 bases and J shed 6 bases, with 16 bases lying between them. The CDR3 loop spans 14 amino acids. DNA of the CDR3: TGTGCCAGCAGATACCCCGGAGCCGGGGATACGCAGTATTTT. This codes for CASRYPGAGDTQYF.

This chain joins TRBV7-8 and TRBJ1-2, with TRBD1 as a possible D gene (5 bases). This CDR3 comprises 13 residues. Germline V gene sequence: CDR1 SGHVS, CDR2 FQNEAQ. V was clipped by 2 bases and J by 8 bases, with 12 bases between them. CDR3 nucleotide sequence: TGTGCCAGCAGCTTATCAGGAACAGGAGGCTACACCTTC. Translation gives CASSLSGTGGYTF.

This clone showed up just once. This chain uses TRBV5-1 with TRBJ2-5; maybe TRBD2 (6 bases). The CDR3 spans 17 residues. Deletions cut 0 bases from V and 1 base from J, with 16 bases between. From germline, CDR1 is SGHRS and CDR2 YFSETQ. The CDR3 here is CASSLGGGNRVQETQYF. The CDR3, as DNA: TGCGCCAGCAGCTTGGGAGGAGGGAATAGGGTCCAAGAGACCCAGTACTTC. Variable domain in full (rest from reference TRBV5-1 and TRBJ2-5): KAGVTQTPRYLIKTRGQQVTLSCSPISGHRSVSWYQQTPGQGLQFLFEYFSETQRNKGNFPGRFSGRQFSNSRSEMNVSTLELGDSALYLCASSLGGGNRVQETQYFGPGTRLLVL.

The V and J genes are TRBV6-5 and TRBJ2-7; 9 positions agree with TRBD2. Trimming at V came to 6 bases and at J to 0 bases, leaving 6 bases not matched to a gene. From germline, CDR1 is MNHEY and CDR2 SVGAGI. The CDR3 has 15 residues. CDR3 DNA: TGTGCCAGCAGGTTAGCGGGGGTGCCCTCCTACGAGCAGTACTTC. This translates into CASRLAGVPSYEQYF.

As concerns this clone: A much larger clone lies a single base off, so this may be a read error. The chain carries TRBV2 and TRBJ2-3; D gene uncertain. CDR3 length equals 13 residues. Trimming took 3 bases from V and 2 from J, leaving 6 bases between them. CDR1 is SNHLY and CDR2 is FYNNEI in the germline V gene. This CDR3 reads CASSDRYTDTQYF. The CDR3, as DNA: TGTGCCAGCAGTGACAGGTACACAGATACGCAGTATTTT.

The chain combines TRBV2 with TRBJ1-4, with D perhaps TRBD1 (5 bases). V was cut by 6 bases and J by 7 bases, with 18 bases left in between. The germline V gene has CDR1 SNHLY and CDR2 FYNNEI. This CDR3 region has 15 residues. CDR3 DNA sequence: TGTGCCAGCAGGGTGAAAAGGGGAGGGGTTGAAAAACTGTTTTTT. Translation: CASRVKRGGVEKLFF.

The J gene is TRBJ2-1, the V gene TRBV24-1, with 13 bases that match TRBD2. This CDR3 has 14 residues. In germline, CDR1 is KGHDR, CDR2 SFDVKD. With 1 base clipped from V and 12 bases from J, the junction kept 2 bases outside the gene matches. CDR3 in amino acids: CATSDFGTSGVQFF. As DNA, the CDR3 is TGTGCCACCAGTGATTTTGGGACTAGCGGGGTGCAGTTCTTC.

A word on this clone: Sequence at one end of the junction differs from germline and may be a read error. The chain couples TRBV3-1 (or the pseudogene TRBV3-2) to TRBJ2-7; a weak D match, TRBD1 (5 bases). The CDR3 consists of 13 residues. CDR1 and CDR2 (germline): LGHDT, YNNKEL (reference sequence). The CDR3 DNA reads TGTGCCAGCAGCCAACAAAGCCACAGGTGGCAGGTCTTC. Amino acid sequence: CASSQQSHRWQVF.

The chain recombines TRBV6-2 or TRBV6-3 with TRBJ2-5; 8 bases agree with TRBD2. The CDR3 runs 16 residues. The germline V gene has CDR1 MNHEY and CDR2 SVGEGT. V dropped 6 bases and J dropped 0; count of bases not matched to a gene: 9. CDR3 coding DNA: TGTGCCAGCAGCCCCTGGACTAGCCTGTACCAAGAGACCCAGTACTTC. Protein product: CASSPWTSLYQETQYF.

The chain links TRBV2 to TRBJ2-3; 9 bases align to TRBD1. J lost 3 bases, V lost 5 bases, and 12 bases had no gene match. This CDR3 region has 17 residues. Germline V lookup: CDR1 SNHLY, CDR2 FYNNEI. This CDR3 reads CASSIVFVGQGTDTQYF. CDR3 coding DNA: TGTGCCAGCAGTATCGTTTTTGTGGGACAGGGTACAGATACGCAGTATTTT.

CDR3 loop: CASSAAGTHYNEQFF. The CDR3 DNA is TGTGCCAGCAGCGCTGCCGGGACTCACTACAATGAGCAGTTCTTC. The chain employs TRBV9 and TRBJ2-1; tentative D call: TRBD2 (6 bases). In germline, CDR1 is SGDLS, CDR2 YYNGEE. The CDR3 has 15 amino acids. V was pared by 3 bases and J by 3 bases, with 13 bases between.

The chain combines TRBV5-6 with TRBJ1-2; 7 bases align to TRBD1. V was clipped by 2 bases and J by 4 bases; unmatched bases: 5. The CDR3 totals 14 residues. CDR1 is SGHDT, CDR2 YYEEEE, per germline. The DNA of the CDR3 is TGTGCCAGCAGCTTAAAGACAGGGACCTATGGCTACACCTTC. Its protein is CASSLKTGTYGYTF.

The V call is TRBV29-1, the J call TRBJ2-7; TRBD2 matches 9 bases. Germline V lookup: CDR1 SQVTM, CDR2 ANQGSEA. The CDR3 runs to 14 residues. The V segment lost 7 bases and the J segment 1 base; nucleotides outside the gene matches: 8. DNA for the CDR3: TGCAGCGCCACTCCTAGCGGGGCGTCCTACGAGCAGTACTTC. Protein sequence: CSATPSGASYEQYF.

The chain uses TRBV27 and TRBJ1-5, with 8 bases fitting TRBD1. This CDR3 spans 16 amino acids. The V gene's germline CDR1 is MNHEY and CDR2 SMNVEV (reference sequence). V was clipped by 5 bases and J by 1 base; unmatched bases: 7. The CDR3: CASSPGTGGSNQPQHF. Here the CDR3 DNA reads TGTGCCAGCAGTCCCGGGACAGGAGGAAGCAATCAGCCCCAGCATTTT.

This chain links TRBV5-6 with TRBJ2-1; D ambiguous. V was clipped by 0 bases and J by 1 base, with 11 bases between them. The CDR3 covers 16 residues. Germline lookup yields CDR1 SGHDT and CDR2 YYEEEE. This CDR3 is CASSLEVQYSYNEQFF. CDR3 in DNA: TGTGCCAGCAGCTTGGAAGTACAGTATTCCTACAATGAGCAGTTCTTC.

This clone was counted between two and nine times. The V gene is TRBV14, the J gene TRBJ1-2; tentatively, D is TRBD1 (6 bases). The CDR3 has 14 residues. CDR1 SGHDN and CDR2 FVKESK come from the germline V gene. V was clipped by 4 bases and J by 5 bases, with 14 bases between them. DNA of the CDR3: TGTGCCAGCAGCCTTGGACGGACAGTATATGGCTACACCTTC. Translated, it gives CASSLGRTVYGYTF.

This rearrangement joins TRBV6-5 to TRBJ1-5, with D possibly being TRBD1 (5 bases). V was cut by 7 bases and J by 5 bases, with 12 bases left in between. Germline V lookup: CDR1 MNHEY, CDR2 SVGAGI. The CDR3 totals 13 residues. CDR3 sequence reads: CASNPRRDQPQHF. CDR3 sequence (DNA): TGTGCCAGCAACCCCCGCAGGGATCAGCCCCAGCATTTT.

The chain couples TRBV29-1 to TRBJ1-2; D not certain. Germline loops: CDR1 SQVTM, CDR2 ANQGSEA. Deletions cut 2 bases from V and 2 bases from J, with 12 bases between. CDR3 size: 14 residues. The CDR3 here is CSVELQNKNYGYTF. The CDR3 coding sequence is TGCAGCGTTGAACTACAGAACAAAAACTATGGCTACACCTTC.

In nucleotides, the CDR3 is TGTGCCAGCAGCAGGACAGGGGCCGATTCACCCCTCCACTTT. This sequence encodes CASSRTGADSPLHF. The gene calls are TRBV5-5 and TRBJ1-6, with TRBD1 matching over 9 bases. J gave up 8 bases and V 4 bases, and 4 bases lay outside the gene matches. This CDR3 region has 14 residues. The germline gives CDR1 SGHKS, CDR2 YYEKEE (reference sequence). Full variable domain (remainder filled in from reference TRBV5-5 and TRBJ1-6): DAGVTQSPTHLIKTRGQQVTLRCSPISGHKSVSWYQQVLGQGPQFIFQYYEKEERGRGNFPDRFSARQFPNYSSELNVNALLLGDSALYLCASSRTGADSPLHFGNGTRLTVT.

This clone was counted between two and nine times. V and J are TRBV7-2 and TRBJ1-3; D perhaps matches TRBD1 (6 bases). V gave up 5 bases and J gave up 4 bases, with 15 bases separating them. Germline CDR1 reads SGHTA; CDR2 reads FQGNSA. The CDR3 is 15 residues long. Here the CDR3 reads CASSRLRGAGNTIYF. In DNA, the CDR3 is TGTGCCAGCAGCCGCCTCAGGGGAGCGGGAAACACCATATATTTT.

The rearrangement uses TRBV3-1 (or the pseudogene TRBV3-2) and TRBJ1-6; 10 bases align to TRBD1. This CDR3 has 16 residues. V lost 3 bases to trimming and J lost 6 bases; unmatched junction nucleotides: 5. Germline CDR1 and CDR2: LGHDT and YNNKEL (reference sequence). CDR3 residues: CASSQRDRGSNSPLHF. CDR3 nucleotides: TGTGCCAGCAGCCAGAGGGACAGGGGAAGTAATTCACCCCTCCACTTT.

The chain is built from TRBV28 and TRBJ2-1; D may be TRBD1 (6 bases). V dropped 8 bases and J dropped 4 bases, with 18 bases sitting between them. Germline values: CDR1 MDHEN, CDR2 SYDVKM. This CDR3 has 15 residues. The CDR3: CASHDRDRPYNEQFF. The CDR3 DNA is TGTGCCAGCCACGACCGTGACAGGCCGTACAATGAGCAGTTCTTC.